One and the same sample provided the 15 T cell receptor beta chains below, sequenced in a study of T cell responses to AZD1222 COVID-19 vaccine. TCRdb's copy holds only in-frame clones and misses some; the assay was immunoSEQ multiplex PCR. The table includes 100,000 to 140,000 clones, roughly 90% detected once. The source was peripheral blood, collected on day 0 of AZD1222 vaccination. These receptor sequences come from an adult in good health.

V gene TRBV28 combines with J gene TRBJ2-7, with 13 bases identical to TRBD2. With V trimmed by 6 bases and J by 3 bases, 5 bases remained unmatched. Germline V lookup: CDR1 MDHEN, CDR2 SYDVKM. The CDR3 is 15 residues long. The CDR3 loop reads CASSIRTSGSYEQYF. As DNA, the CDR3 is TGTGCCAGCAGCATAAGGACTAGCGGGAGCTACGAGCAGTACTTC.

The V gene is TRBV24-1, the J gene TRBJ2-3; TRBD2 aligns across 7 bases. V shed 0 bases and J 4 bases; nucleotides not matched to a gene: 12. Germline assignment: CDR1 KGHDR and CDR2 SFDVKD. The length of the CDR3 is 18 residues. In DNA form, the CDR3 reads TGTGCCACCAGTGATTTGTGGGGGAGTCAGCGGGACGCAGATACGCAGTATTTT. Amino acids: CATSDLWGSQRDADTQYF.

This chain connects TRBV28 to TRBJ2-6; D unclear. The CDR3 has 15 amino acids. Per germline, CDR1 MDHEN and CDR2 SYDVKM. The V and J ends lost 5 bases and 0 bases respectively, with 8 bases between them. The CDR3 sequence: CASSRTLSGANVLTF. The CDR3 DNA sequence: TGTGCCAGCAGTCGAACACTCTCTGGGGCCAACGTCCTGACTTTC.

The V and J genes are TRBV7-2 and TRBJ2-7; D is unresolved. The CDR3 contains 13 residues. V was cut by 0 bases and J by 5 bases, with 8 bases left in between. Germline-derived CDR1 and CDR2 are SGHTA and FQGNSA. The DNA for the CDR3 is TGTGCCAGCAGCTTAGCGCAGGAGAACGAGCAGTACTTC. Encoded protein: CASSLAQENEQYF.

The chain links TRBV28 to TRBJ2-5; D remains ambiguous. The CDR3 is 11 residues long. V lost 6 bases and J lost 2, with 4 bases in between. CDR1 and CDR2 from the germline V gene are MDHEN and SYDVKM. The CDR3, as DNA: TGTGCCAGCAGCTCACAAGAGACCCAGTACTTC. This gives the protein CASSSQETQYF.

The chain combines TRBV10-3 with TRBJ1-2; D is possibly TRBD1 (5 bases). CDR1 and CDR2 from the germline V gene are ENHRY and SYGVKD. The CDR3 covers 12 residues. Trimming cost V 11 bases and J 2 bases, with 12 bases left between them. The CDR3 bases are TGTGCCTCTAGGGGCGAGAACTATGGCTACACCTTC. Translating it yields CASRGENYGYTF.

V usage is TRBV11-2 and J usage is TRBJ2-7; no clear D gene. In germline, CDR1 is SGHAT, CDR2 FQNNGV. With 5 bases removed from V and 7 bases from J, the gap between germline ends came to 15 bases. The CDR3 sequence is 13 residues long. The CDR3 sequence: CASSVGNMGEQYF. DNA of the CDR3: TGTGCCAGCAGCGTAGGGAACATGGGGGAGCAGTACTTC.

The CDR3 here is CASSEAGGPSYNEQFF. Here the CDR3 DNA reads TGTGCCAGCAGTGAGGCGGGAGGCCCCTCATACAATGAGCAGTTCTTC. This chain links TRBV6-1 with TRBJ2-1; 8 nucleotides match TRBD2. The CDR3 runs 16 residues. V shed 3 bases and J 4 bases; nucleotides not matched to a gene: 8. Germline CDR1 is MNHNS and CDR2 is SASEGT.

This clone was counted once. CDR3 in amino acids: CSASKSSYNSPLHF. The CDR3 DNA reads TGCAGTGCTAGTAAGAGCTCCTATAATTCACCCCTCCACTTT. J is TRBJ1-6 and V is TRBV20-1; D is uncertain. CDR1 and CDR2 (germline): DFQATT, SNEGSKA (reference sequence). Trimming took 3 bases from V and 0 from J, leaving 6 bases between them. The length of the CDR3 is 14 residues.

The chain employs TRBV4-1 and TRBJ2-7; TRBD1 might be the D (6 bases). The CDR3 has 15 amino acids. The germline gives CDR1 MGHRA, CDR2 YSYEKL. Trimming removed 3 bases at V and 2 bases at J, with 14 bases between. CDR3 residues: CASSQGALYPYEQYF. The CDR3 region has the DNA TGCGCCAGCAGCCAGGGGGCCCTATATCCCTACGAGCAGTACTTC.

Written as DNA, the CDR3 is TGTGCCAGCAGCGGACAGGGAAACGAAAAACTGTTTTTT. This gives the protein CASSGQGNEKLFF. The chain employs TRBV9 and TRBJ1-4; the match to TRBD1 covers 7 bases. Losses at the gene ends were 3 bases for V and 8 bases for J; bases not matched to a gene: 4. The length of the CDR3 is 13 residues. Germline CDR1 reads SGDLS; CDR2 reads YYNGEE.

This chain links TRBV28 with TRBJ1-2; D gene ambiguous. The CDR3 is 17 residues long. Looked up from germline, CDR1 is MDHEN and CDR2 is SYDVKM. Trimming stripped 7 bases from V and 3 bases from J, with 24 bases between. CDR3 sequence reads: CASIREDVSRVDYGYTF. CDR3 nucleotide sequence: TGTGCCAGCATAAGGGAGGATGTAAGTCGGGTTGACTATGGCTACACCTTC.

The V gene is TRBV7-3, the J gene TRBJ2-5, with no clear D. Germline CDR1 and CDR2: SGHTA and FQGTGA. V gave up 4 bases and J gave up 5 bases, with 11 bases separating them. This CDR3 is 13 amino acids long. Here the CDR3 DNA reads TGTGCCAGCAGCTCAGGCGTTGGCGAGACCCAGTACTTC. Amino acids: CASSSGVGETQYF.

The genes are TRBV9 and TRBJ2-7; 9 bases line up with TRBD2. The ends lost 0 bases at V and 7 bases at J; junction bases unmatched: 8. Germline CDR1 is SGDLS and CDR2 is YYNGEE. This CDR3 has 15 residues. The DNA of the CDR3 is TGTGCCAGCAGCGTAGAAGGCGGGAGGGCCGGGGAGCAGTACTTC. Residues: CASSVEGGRAGEQYF. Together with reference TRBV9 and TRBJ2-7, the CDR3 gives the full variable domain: DSGVTQTPKHLITATGQRVTLRCSPRSGDLSVYWYQQSLDQGLQFLIQYYNGEERAKGNILERFSAQQFPDLHSELNLSSLELGDSALYFCASSVEGGRAGEQYFGPGTRLTVT.

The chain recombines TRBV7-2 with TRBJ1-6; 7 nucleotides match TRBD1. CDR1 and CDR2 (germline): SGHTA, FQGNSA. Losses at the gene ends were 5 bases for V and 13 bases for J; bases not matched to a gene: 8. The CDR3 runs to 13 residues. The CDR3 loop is CASSPDRVSPLHF. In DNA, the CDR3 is TGTGCCAGCAGCCCTGACAGGGTATCGCCCCTCCACTTT. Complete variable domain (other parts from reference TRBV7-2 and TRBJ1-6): GAGVSQSPSNKVTEKGKDVELRCDPISGHTALYWYRQSLGQGLEFLIYFQGNSAPDKSGLPSDRFSAERTGGSVSTLTIQRTQQEDSAVYLCASSPDRVSPLHFGNGTRLTVT.